The subject of this entry is one T cell receptor beta chain. This entry belongs to a study of sequential checkpoint blockade in melanoma. About the study: First-line arms were nivolumab then ipilimumab, or the reverse, randomized 1:1.

Regarding treatment: randomized to nivolumab then ipilimumab (arm A) or the reverse (arm B). Live CD3+CD8+ CD19− CD56− cells were sorted from PBMCs. Germline loops: CDR1 SQVTM, CDR2 ANQGSEA. V lost 8 bases and J 1 base, leaving 11 bases between the germline ends. The CDR3 has 13 amino acids. TCRdb's copy holds only in-frame clones and misses some; the assay was immunoSEQ multiplex PCR. The sample lists fewer than 8,500 clones; around 82% were seen once. This receptor was identified in a human donor with melanoma. The sample here was CD8+ T cells sorted from blood (inferred from file names), taken from a patient given nivolumab and ipilimumab in sequence. The chain is built from TRBV29-1 and TRBJ2-2; D perhaps matches TRBD1 (6 bases). The CDR3 here is CSLRQENTGELFF. Written as DNA, the CDR3 is TGCAGCTTAAGACAGGAGAACACCGGGGAGCTGTTTTTT.